This T cell receptor (beta chain) comes out of a study of blood T cell repertoires in COVID-19. Study information: Both acute and convalescent COVID-19 samples were obtained from the United States, Italy and Spain.

The data were produced by immunoSEQ multiplex PCR, yet TCRdb's version contains in-frame clones alone and is incomplete. The table lists 120,000 or so clones, about 70% of them singletons. Trimming cost V 5 bases and J 1 base; bases outside gene matches: 6. The length of the CDR3 is 16 residues. Germline CDR1 is SEHNR and CDR2 is FQNEAQ (reference sequence). The material sequenced was peripheral blood. The TCR originated in a man in his sixties with acute or convalescent COVID-19. This sequence joins TRBV7-9 and TRBJ2-3; 10 bases match TRBD2. The CDR3 DNA is TGTGCCAGCAGCCGACGGACTAGCGGAGGCACAGATACGCAGTATTTT. Its protein product is CASSRRTSGGTDTQYF.